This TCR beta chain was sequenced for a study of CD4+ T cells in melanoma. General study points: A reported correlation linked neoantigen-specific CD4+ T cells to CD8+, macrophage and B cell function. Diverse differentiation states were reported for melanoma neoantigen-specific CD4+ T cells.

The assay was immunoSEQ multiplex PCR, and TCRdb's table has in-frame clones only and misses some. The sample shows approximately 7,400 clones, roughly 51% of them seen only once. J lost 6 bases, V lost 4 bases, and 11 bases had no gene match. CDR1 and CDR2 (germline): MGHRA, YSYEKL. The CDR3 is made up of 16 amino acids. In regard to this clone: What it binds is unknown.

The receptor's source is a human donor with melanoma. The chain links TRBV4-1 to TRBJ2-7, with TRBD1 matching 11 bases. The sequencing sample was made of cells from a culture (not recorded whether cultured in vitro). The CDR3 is CASSPFTEDRGLEQYF. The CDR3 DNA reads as TGCGCCAGCAGCCCGTTTACGGAGGACAGGGGGCTCGAGCAGTACTTC.